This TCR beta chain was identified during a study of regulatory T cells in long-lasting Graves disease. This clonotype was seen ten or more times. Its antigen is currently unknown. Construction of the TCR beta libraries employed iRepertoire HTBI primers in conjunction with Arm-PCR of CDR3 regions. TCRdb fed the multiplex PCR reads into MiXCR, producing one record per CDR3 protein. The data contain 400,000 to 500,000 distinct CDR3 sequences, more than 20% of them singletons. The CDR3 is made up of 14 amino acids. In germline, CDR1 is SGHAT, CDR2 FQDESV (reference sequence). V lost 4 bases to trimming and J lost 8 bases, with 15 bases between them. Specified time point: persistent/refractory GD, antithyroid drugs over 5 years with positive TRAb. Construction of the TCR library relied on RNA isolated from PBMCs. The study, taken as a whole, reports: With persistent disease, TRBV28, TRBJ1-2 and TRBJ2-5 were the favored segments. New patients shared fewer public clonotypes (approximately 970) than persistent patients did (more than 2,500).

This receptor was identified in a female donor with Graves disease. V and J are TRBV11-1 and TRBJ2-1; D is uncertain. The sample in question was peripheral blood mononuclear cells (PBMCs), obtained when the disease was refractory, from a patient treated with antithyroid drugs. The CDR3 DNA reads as TGTGCCAGCAGCTCCACCGACTCTGGGGATGAGCAGTTCTTC. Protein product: CASSSTDSGDEQFF.